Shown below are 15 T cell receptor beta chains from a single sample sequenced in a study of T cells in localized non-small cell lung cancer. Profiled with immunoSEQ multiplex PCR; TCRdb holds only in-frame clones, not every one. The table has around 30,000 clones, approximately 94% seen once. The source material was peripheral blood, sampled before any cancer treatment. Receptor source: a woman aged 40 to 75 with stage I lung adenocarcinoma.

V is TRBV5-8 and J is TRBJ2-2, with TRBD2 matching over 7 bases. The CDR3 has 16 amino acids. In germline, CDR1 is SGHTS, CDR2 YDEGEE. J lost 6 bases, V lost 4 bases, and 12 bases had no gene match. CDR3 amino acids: CASSRMRAGVSGELFF. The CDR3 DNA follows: TGTGCCAGCAGCCGAATGCGGGCGGGAGTCTCCGGGGAGCTGTTTTTT.

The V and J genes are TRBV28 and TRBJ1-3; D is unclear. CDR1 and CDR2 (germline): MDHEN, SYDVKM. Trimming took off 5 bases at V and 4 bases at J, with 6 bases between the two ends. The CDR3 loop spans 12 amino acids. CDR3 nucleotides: TGTGCCAGCAGTCCGGCCGGAAACACCATATATTTT. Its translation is CASSPAGNTIYF.

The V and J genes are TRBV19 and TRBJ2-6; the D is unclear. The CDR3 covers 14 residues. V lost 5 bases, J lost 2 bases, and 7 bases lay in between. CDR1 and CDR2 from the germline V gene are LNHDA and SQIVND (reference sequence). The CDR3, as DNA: TGTGCCAGTAGTTCCCTCGCTGGGGCCAACGTCCTGACTTTC. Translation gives CASSSLAGANVLTF.

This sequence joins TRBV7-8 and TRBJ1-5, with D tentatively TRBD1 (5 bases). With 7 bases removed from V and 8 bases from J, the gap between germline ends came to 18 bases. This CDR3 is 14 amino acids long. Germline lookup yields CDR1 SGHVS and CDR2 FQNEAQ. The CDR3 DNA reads TGTGCCAGCACCTCCCGTTCGACCAGGGAGCCCCAGCATTTT. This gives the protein CASTSRSTREPQHF. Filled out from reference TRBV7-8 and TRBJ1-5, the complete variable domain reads GAGVSQSPRYKVAKRGQDVALRCDPISGHVSLFWYQQALGQGPEFLTYFQNEAQLDKSGLPSDRFFAERPEGSVSTLKIQRTQQEDSAVYLCASTSRSTREPQHFGDGTRLSIL.

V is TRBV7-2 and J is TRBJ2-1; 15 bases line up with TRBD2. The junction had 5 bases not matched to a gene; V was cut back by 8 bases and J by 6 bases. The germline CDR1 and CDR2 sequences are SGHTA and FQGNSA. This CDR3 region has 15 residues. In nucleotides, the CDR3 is TGTGCCAGCGGATGGACTAGCGGGAGGGTCAATGAGCAGTTCTTC. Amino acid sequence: CASGWTSGRVNEQFF. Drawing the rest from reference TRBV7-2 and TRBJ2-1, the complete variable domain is GAGVSQSPSNKVTEKGKDVELRCDPISGHTALYWYRQSLGQGLEFLIYFQGNSAPDKSGLPSDRFSAERTGGSVSTLTIQRTQQEDSAVYLCASGWTSGRVNEQFFGPGTRLTVL.

CDR3 DNA sequence: TGTGCCAGTTCTGCCTCTAACAGGGGACGCTCTGGAAACACCATATATTTT. Protein product: CASSASNRGRSGNTIYF. The chain carries TRBV19 and TRBJ1-3, with 7 bases matching TRBD1. The CDR3 totals 17 residues. CDR1 is LNHDA, CDR2 SQIVND, per germline (reference sequence). V trimming: 8 bases; J trimming: 0 bases; junction bases outside the gene matches: 13.

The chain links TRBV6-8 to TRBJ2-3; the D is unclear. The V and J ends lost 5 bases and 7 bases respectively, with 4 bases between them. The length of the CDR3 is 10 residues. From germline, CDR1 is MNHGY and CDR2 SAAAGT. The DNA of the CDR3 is TGTGCCAGCAGTGACTATACGCAGTATTTT. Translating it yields CASSDYTQYF.

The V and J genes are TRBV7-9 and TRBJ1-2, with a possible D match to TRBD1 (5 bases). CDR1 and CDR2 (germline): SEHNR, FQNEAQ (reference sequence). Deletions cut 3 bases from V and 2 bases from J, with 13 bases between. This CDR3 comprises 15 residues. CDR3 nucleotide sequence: TGTGCCAGCAGCTTCCTTGGGGGGGGAAACTATGGCTACACCTTC. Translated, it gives CASSFLGGGNYGYTF.

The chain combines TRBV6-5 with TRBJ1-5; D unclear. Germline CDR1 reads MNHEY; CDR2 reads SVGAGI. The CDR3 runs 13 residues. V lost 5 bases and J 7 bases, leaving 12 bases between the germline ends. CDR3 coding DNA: TGTGCCAGCAGTCGGGCCGAGGACCAGCCCCAGCATTTT. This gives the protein CASSRAEDQPQHF.

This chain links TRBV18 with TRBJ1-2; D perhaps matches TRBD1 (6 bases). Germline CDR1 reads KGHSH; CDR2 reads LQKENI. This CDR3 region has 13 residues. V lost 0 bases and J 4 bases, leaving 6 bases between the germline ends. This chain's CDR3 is CASSPPRGYGYTF. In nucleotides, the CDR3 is TGTGCCAGCTCACCACCCAGGGGCTATGGCTACACCTTC. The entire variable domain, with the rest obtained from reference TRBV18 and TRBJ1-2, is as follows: NAGVMQNPRHLVRRRGQEARLRCSPMKGHSHVYWYRQLPEEGLKFMVYLQKENIIDESGMPKERFSAEFPKEGPSILRIQQVVRGDSAAYFCASSPPRGYGYTFGSGTRLTVV.

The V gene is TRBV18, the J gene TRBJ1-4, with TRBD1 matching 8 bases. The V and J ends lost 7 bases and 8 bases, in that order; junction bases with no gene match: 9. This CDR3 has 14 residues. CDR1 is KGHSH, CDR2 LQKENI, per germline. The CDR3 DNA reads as TGTGCCAGCTTCAGGGGGCCAAACGGAGAAAAACTGTTTTTT. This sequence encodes CASFRGPNGEKLFF. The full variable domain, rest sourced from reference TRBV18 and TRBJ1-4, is NAGVMQNPRHLVRRRGQEARLRCSPMKGHSHVYWYRQLPEEGLKFMVYLQKENIIDESGMPKERFSAEFPKEGPSILRIQQVVRGDSAAYFCASFRGPNGEKLFFGSGTQLSVL.

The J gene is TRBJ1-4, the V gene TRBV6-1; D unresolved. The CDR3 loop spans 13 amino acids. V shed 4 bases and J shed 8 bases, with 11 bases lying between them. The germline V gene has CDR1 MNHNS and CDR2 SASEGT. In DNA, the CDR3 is TGTGCCAGCAGTGTAGTCTCGGACGAAAAACTGTTTTTT. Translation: CASSVVSDEKLFF.

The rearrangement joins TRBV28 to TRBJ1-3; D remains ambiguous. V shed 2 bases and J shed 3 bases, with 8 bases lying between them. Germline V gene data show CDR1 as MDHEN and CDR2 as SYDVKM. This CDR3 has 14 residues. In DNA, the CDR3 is TGTGCCAGCAGTTTAATGCCAGTTGGAAACACCATATATTTT. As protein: CASSLMPVGNTIYF.

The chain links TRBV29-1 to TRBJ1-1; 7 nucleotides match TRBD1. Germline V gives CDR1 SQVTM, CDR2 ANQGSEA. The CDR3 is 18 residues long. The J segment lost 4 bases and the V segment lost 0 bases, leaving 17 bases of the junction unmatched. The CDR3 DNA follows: TGCAGCGTTGAAGACTTCCCCGGAGACAGGGAATCGCCCACTGAAGCTTTCTTT. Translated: CSVEDFPGDRESPTEAFF. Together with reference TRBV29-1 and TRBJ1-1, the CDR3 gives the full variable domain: SAVISQKPSRDICQRGTSLTIQCQVDSQVTMMFWYRQQPGQSLTLIATANQGSEATYESGFVIDKFPISRPNLTFSTLTVSNMSPEDSSIYLCSVEDFPGDRESPTEAFFGQGTRLTVV.

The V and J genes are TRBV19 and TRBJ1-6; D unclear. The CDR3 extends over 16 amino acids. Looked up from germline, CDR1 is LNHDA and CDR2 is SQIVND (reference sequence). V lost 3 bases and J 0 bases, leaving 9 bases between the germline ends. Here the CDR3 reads CASSILASSYNSPLHF. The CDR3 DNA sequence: TGTGCCAGTAGTATCTTGGCCAGCTCCTATAATTCACCCCTCCACTTT.